This T cell receptor (beta chain) was observed in a study of blood T cell repertoires in COVID-19. As for the study in general: Nucleic acid was either cDNA or gDNA, and it came from T cells, B-cell-depleted T cells, or PBMCs.

Authors' data handling: It was from reference gene primer amplification that nucleated cell counts were estimated. Sequencing used immunoSEQ multiplex PCR; TCRdb keeps in-frame clones, though not all of them. V, J and clone size are those of that table, while D and trimming were read from the DNA. The sample yields about 150,000 clones, about 87% seen once. CDR1 SNHLY and CDR2 FYNNEI come from the germline V gene. Trimming cost V 5 bases and J 6 bases, with 20 bases left between them. The length of the CDR3 is 15 residues. This clonotype originated in a woman aged 45-65 years with acute or convalescent COVID-19. Sequenced material: peripheral blood. V is TRBV2 and J is TRBJ2-7; D perhaps matches TRBD1 (5 bases). CDR3 bases: TGTGCCAGCAGTACCCCCCGGACATTGGATTGCGAGCAGTACTTC. This translates into CASSTPRTLDCEQYF.